The rows below give T cell receptor beta chains drawn from one sample of a study of blood T cell repertoires in COVID-19. Assay: immunoSEQ multiplex PCR; the TCRdb copy retains only in-frame clones and omits some. The table has some 170,000 clones, about 72% seen once. The source material was PBMCs or T cells enriched from blood (not recorded which). These receptors came from a woman in her forties or fifties who had recovered from COVID-19. Both conserved end residues are part of each CDR3. Fields, in order: clone size, J gene, V gene, D gene, CDR3 DNA, CDR3 protein. D genes are given only for firm matches. Clone size is given for some rows only: seen once, a few or many times, or a class if the clone is expanded.

>NA|TRBJ1-2|TRBV18|TRBD1
TGTGCCAGCTCACCAGGGGACAGGGGCTATGGCTACACCTTC
CASSPGDRGYGYTF
>NA|TRBJ1-2|TRBV3-1/TRBV3-2|TRBD1
TGTGCCAGCAGCCCACCAAGGGGGCGTCACTATGGCTACACCTTC
CASSPPRGRHYGYTF
>NA|TRBJ1-4|TRBV6-2/TRBV6-3|TRBD1
TGTGCCAGCAGTATCCCCCGGGACAGCAACTATGAAAAACTGTTTTTT
CASSIPRDSNYEKLFF
>few|TRBJ1-1|TRBV28|TRBD1
TGTGCCAGCAGTTTTTCGTGGGGGGACAGGGTAGGGAAGTACGTGAACACTGAAGCTTTCTTT
CASSFSWGDRVGKYVNTEAFF
>once|TRBJ2-2|TRBV5-6|NA
TGTGCCAGCAGCTTCTTTCGGGACACCGGGGAGCTGTTTTTT
CASSFFRDTGELFF
>NA|TRBJ2-7|TRBV29-1|TRBD1
TGCAGCGTTTCTGACAGGGCCTACGAGCAGTACTTC
CSVSDRAYEQYF
>NA|TRBJ2-7|TRBV5-1|TRBD2
TGCGCCAGCAGCTTGGAGGCGGGAGGGCGAAACGAGCAGTACTTC
CASSLEAGGRNEQYF
>NA|TRBJ2-5|TRBV5-6|TRBD1
TGTGCCAGCACCTGGGACAGGTACCAAGAGACCCAGTACTTC
CASTWDRYQETQYF
>many|TRBJ2-7|TRBV6-4|TRBD1
TGTGCCAGCAGTGACTCCGGGACAGTCCTGCCTTTTTACTACGAGCAGTACTTC
CASSDSGTVLPFYYEQYF
>NA|TRBJ1-3|TRBV4-1|TRBD1
TGCGCCAGCAGCCAAGACTCCCGGGACAGGGGAGGAAACACCATATATTTT
CASSQDSRDRGGNTIYF
>NA|TRBJ2-2|TRBV9|NA
TGTGCCAGCAGCGTAAGCAACACCGGGGAGCTGTTTTTT
CASSVSNTGELFF
>few|TRBJ2-7|TRBV29-1|NA
TGCAGCGTTGAGGGACTGAACTCCTACGAGCAGTACTTC
CSVEGLNSYEQYF
>NA|TRBJ1-2|TRBV10-3|NA
TGTGCCATCAGTGAAGGGGAAGGCTACTATGGCTACACCTTC
CAISEGEGYYGYTF
>NA|TRBJ1-2|TRBV28|NA
TGTGCCAGCACGGGGACATCACTTTATGGCTACACCTTC
CASTGTSLYGYTF
>NA|TRBJ2-7|TRBV30|NA
TGTGCCTGGAGACCACTAGTAGGCTACGAGCAGTACTTC
CAWRPLVGYEQYF
>once|TRBJ1-5|TRBV19|TRBD1
TGTGCCAGTACTAACAGGGGAAATCAGCCCCAGCATTTT
CASTNRGNQPQHF
>NA|TRBJ1-4|TRBV6-5|TRBD1
TGTGCCAGCAGTTACGAGGACAGGGGGAAACTGTTTTTT
CASSYEDRGKLFF
>many|TRBJ2-1|TRBV27|TRBD2
TGTGCCAGCAGCCCTGGGACTAGCGGGCCTTACAATGAGCAGTTCTTC
CASSPGTSGPYNEQFF
>few|TRBJ2-7|TRBV28|NA
TGTGCCAGCAGCCCCGGACTCCTCCTCTACGAGCAGTACTTC
CASSPGLLLYEQYF
>once|TRBJ2-1|TRBV2|NA
TGTGCCAGCAGTGAAGCGCGGGGATCCTACAATGAGCAGTTCTTC
CASSEARGSYNEQFF
>NA|TRBJ1-1|TRBV3-1/TRBV3-2|NA
TGTGCCAGCAGCCAAGACATTTACACTGAAGCTTTCTTT
CASSQDIYTEAFF
>NA|TRBJ1-3|TRBV19|NA
TGTGCCAGTAGTCTGTCTCCGGGACAAGCACCTGGAAACACCATATATTTT
CASSLSPGQAPGNTIYF
>NA|TRBJ1-5|TRBV5-1|NA
TGCGCCAGCAGCTTGGGCATCCTAGGGGGCAATCAGCCCCAGCATTTT
CASSLGILGGNQPQHF
>few|TRBJ1-2|TRBV5-1|NA
TGCGCCAGCAGCCCGGCGGGGGCTTTTGGCTACACCTTC
CASSPAGAFGYTF